This T cell receptor (beta chain) was profiled in a study of graft-versus-host responses after intestinal transplantation. Germline V gene data show CDR1 as MNHEY and CDR2 as SVGAGI. Germline trimming cut 4 bases from V and 3 bases from J; bases unmatched to any gene: 4. This CDR3 comprises 15 residues. Graft samples were processed, releasing intraepithelial and lamina propria lymphocytes. Method: immunoSEQ multiplex PCR; TCRdb's copy keeps in-frame clones and lacks some. The table records just under 30,000 clones, 80% of them present only once. About this clone itself: Antigen unknown.

The study, taken as a whole, reports: Some GvH clones were seen earlier in gut or blood, suggesting intestinal origin.

This TCR was sampled from a human patient who received an intestinal transplant, so some T cells may come from the graft donor. The genes are TRBV6-5 and TRBJ2-1; the match to TRBD1 covers 9 bases. Sample: ileum tissue, taken 98 days after intestinal transplantation. CDR3 in amino acids: CASSWDRALYNEQFF. The CDR3 DNA follows: TGTGCCAGCAGTTGGGACAGGGCACTCTACAATGAGCAGTTCTTC.